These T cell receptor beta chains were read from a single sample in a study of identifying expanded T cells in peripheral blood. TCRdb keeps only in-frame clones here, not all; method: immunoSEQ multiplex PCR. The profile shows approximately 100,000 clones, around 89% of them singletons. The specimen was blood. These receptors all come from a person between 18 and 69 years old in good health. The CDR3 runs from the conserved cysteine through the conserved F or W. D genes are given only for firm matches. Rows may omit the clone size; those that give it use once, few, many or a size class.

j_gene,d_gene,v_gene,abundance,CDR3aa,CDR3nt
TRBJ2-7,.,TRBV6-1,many,CASKMGLSYEQYF,TGTGCCAGCAAAATGGGTCTCTCCTACGAGCAGTACTTC
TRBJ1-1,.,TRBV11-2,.,CASSLVLGRTEAFF,TGTGCCAGCAGCTTAGTGTTGGGCCGGACTGAAGCTTTCTTT
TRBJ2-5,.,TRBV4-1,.,CASSQVFANEKTQYF,TGCGCCAGCAGCCAAGTATTCGCGAATGAAAAGACCCAGTACTTC
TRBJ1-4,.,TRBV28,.,CASSFTGRGEKLFF,TGTGCCAGCAGTTTCACAGGGAGGGGTGAAAAACTGTTTTTT
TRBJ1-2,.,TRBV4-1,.,CASSQDMNNRIYGYTF,TGCGCCAGCAGCCAAGATATGAATAACAGGATCTATGGCTACACCTTC
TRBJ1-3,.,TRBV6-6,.,CASSSPPSSGNTIYF,TGTGCCAGCAGTTCCCCCCCTTCCTCTGGAAACACCATATATTTT
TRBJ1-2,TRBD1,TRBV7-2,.,CASSLAVGQDYGYTF,TGTGCCAGCAGCTTAGCGGTGGGACAGGACTATGGCTACACCTTC
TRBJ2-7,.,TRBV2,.,CASSAGATYEQYF,TGTGCCAGCAGCGCGGGGGCGACCTACGAGCAGTACTTC
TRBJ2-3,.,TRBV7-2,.,CASSQEMSAESDTQYF,TGTGCCAGCAGCCAAGAGATGTCGGCGGAGTCAGATACGCAGTATTTT
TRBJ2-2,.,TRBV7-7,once,CARRDKRGGQPGELFF,TGTGCCAGGAGGGATAAGAGGGGGGGTCAACCCGGGGAGCTGTTTTTT
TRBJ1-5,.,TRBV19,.,CASSGGQPQHF,TGTGCCAGTAGTGGAGGGCAGCCCCAGCATTTT
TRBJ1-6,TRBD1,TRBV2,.,CASSELQGNSPLHF,TGTGCCAGCAGTGAGTTACAGGGGAATTCACCCCTCCACTTT
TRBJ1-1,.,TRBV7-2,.,CASSLVTGNTEAFF,TGTGCCAGCAGCTTAGTCACAGGGAACACTGAAGCTTTCTTT
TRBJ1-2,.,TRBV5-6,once,CASSLVGISKGYTF,TGTGCCAGCAGCTTGGTCGGCATTTCGAAGGGCTACACCTTC
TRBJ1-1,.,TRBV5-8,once,CASSFGANMNTEAFF,TGTGCCAGCAGCTTTGGGGCCAACATGAACACTGAAGCTTTCTTT
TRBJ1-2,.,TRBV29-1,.,CSVYSAAAPYGYTF,TGCAGCGTTTATTCCGCGGCAGCGCCCTATGGCTACACCTTC
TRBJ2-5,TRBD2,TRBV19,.,CASTAGGPLGETQYF,TGTGCCAGTACGGCGGGGGGGCCCCTCGGGGAGACCCAGTACTTC
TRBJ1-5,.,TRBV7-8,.,CASSLSPDQPQHF,TGTGCCAGCAGCTTATCCCCCGACCAGCCCCAGCATTTT
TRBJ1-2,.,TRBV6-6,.,CASSYLAGDGYTF,TGTGCCAGCAGTTACTTAGCAGGGGATGGCTACACCTTC
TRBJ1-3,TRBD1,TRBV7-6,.,CASSLRGLTSGNTIYF,TGTGCCAGCAGCTTGAGGGGGCTCACCTCTGGAAACACCATATATTTT
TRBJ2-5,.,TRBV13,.,CASSYGSKTQYF,TGTGCCAGCAGTTACGGCAGTAAGACCCAGTACTTC
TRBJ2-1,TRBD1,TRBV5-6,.,CASSLGTGEYNEQFF,TGTGCCAGCAGCTTGGGGACAGGGGAATACAATGAGCAGTTCTTC
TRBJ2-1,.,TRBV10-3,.,CAISPPGNLEQFF,TGTGCCATCAGTCCCCCCGGGAACCTCGAGCAGTTCTTC
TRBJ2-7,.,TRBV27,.,CASSSSGHPSYEQYF,TGTGCCAGCAGTTCCTCGGGACACCCCTCCTACGAGCAGTACTTC
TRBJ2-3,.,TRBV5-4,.,CASSFDSDTQYF,TGTGCCAGCAGCTTCGATTCGGATACGCAGTATTTT
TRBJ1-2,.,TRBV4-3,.,CASSQALGQGYGYTF,TGCGCCAGCAGCCAGGCCCTGGGACAAGGTTATGGCTACACCTTC
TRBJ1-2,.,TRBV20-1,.,CSAYYGYTF,TGCAGTGCTTACTATGGCTACACCTTC
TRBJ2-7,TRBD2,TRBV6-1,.,CASSPSGTSAYEQYF,TGTGCCAGCAGCCCCTCCGGGACTAGCGCCTACGAGCAGTACTTC
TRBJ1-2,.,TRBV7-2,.,CASSLRQVLSGYTF,TGTGCCAGCAGCCTCAGACAGGTCCTTAGTGGCTACACCTTC
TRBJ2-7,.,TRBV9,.,CASSVGGWGEQYF,TGTGCCAGCAGCGTAGGGGGCTGGGGGGAGCAGTACTTC
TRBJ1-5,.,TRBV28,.,CASSNQKGEAQHF,TGTGCCAGCAGTAACCAGAAGGGTGAGGCCCAGCATTTT
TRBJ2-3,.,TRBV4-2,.,CASSQELGAGFVGQDTQYF,TGTGCCAGCAGCCAAGAGCTGGGGGCGGGGTTTGTGGGGCAAGATACGCAGTATTTT
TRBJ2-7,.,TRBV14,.,CASSPGRGGYEQYF,TGTGCCAGCAGCCCAGGACGGGGTGGCTACGAGCAGTACTTC
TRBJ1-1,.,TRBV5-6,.,CASRRGQMNTEAFF,TGTGCCAGCAGACGAGGACAGATGAACACTGAAGCTTTCTTT
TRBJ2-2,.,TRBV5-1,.,CASSLTTRPGLNTGELFF,TGCGCCAGCAGCTTAACCACCCGCCCAGGTCTGAACACCGGGGAGCTGTTTTTT
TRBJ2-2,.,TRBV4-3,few,CASSQVGGTIVGELFF,TGCGCCAGCAGCCAAGTCGGCGGGACGATCGTCGGGGAGCTGTTTTTT
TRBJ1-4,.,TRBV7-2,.,CASSLYQPTNEKLFF,TGTGCCAGCAGCTTGTATCAGCCAACTAATGAAAAACTGTTTTTT
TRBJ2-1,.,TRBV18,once,CASSPQGSRANEQFF,TGTGCCAGCTCACCACAGGGTAGTAGGGCCAATGAGCAGTTCTTC
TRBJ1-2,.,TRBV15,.,CATSVRVEVYGYTF,TGTGCCACCAGCGTGAGGGTGGAGGTCTATGGCTACACCTTC
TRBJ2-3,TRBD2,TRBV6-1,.,CASSAKRGGITDTQYF,TGTGCCAGCAGTGCAAAGCGGGGGGGGATCACAGATACGCAGTATTTT
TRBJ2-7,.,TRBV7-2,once,CASSLRGAVGYEQYF,TGTGCCAGCAGCTTACGGGGGGCGGTCGGTTACGAGCAGTACTTC
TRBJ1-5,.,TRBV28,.,CASSLTGYSNQPQHF,TGTGCCAGCAGTTTAACGGGGTATAGCAATCAGCCCCAGCATTTT
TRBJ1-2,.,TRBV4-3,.,CASSQDNLQPLGYTF,TGCGCCAGCAGCCAAGATAATCTACAGCCACTGGGCTACACCTTC
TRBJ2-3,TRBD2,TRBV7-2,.,CASSIAGGPGKDTQYF,TGTGCCAGCAGCATAGCGGGGGGGCCGGGCAAAGATACGCAGTATTTT
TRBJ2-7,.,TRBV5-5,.,CASTKQLGYEQYF,TGTGCCAGCACCAAACAACTCGGGTACGAGCAGTACTTC
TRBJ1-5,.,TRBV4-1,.,CASSQDRPNQPQHF,TGCGCCAGCAGCCAAGATCGACCCAATCAGCCCCAGCATTTT
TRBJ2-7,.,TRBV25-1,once,CASSSARGNEQYF,TGTGCCAGCAGTTCCGCGAGAGGGAACGAGCAGTACTTC
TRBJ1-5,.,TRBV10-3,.,CAISEREGGRPQHF,TGTGCCATCAGTGAGCGGGAAGGGGGTAGGCCCCAGCATTTT
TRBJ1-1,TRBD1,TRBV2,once,CASSLSGGRRNTEAFF,TGTGCCAGCAGTCTATCAGGGGGGCGTAGAAACACTGAAGCTTTCTTT
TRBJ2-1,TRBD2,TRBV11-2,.,CASSLASGGTNEQFF,TGTGCCAGCAGCTTGGCTAGCGGGGGGACCAATGAGCAGTTCTTC
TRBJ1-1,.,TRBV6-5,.,CASSPHQAEHTEAFF,TGTGCCAGCAGTCCACACCAAGCTGAACATACTGAAGCTTTCTTT
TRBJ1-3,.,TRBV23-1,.,CASSQSEGSGNTIYF,TGCGCCAGCAGTCAATCGGAGGGGTCTGGAAACACCATATATTTT
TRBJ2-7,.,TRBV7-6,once,CASSPTPGREQYF,TGTGCCAGCAGCCCCACCCCGGGTCGCGAGCAGTACTTC